This TCR beta chain was recorded in a study of regulatory T cells in long-lasting Graves disease. Turning to the study itself: New Graves' disease cases had less than 3 months of antithyroid drugs. Overall study findings and caveats: Favored gene segments in persistent disease were TRBV28, TRBJ1-2 and TRBJ2-5.

Time point in this sample: newly diagnosed GD, antithyroid drugs for less than 3 months. Following extraction of RNA from PBMCs, that RNA was used to make the TCR library. A volume of nine milliliters of peripheral blood was collected in EDTA tubes. To note about this clonotype: What it recognizes is unknown. The junction departs from the called germline gene at one end, perhaps through a read error.

Relying on iRepertoire HTBI primers and Arm-PCR of CDR3 regions, the team built TCR beta libraries. MiXCR, run by TCRdb on the multiplex PCR reads, gives a single entry per CDR3 protein. The repertoire has hundreds of thousands of distinct CDR3 sequences, about 15% of them found once; the top ten carry over 7.5%. Germline V CDR1 and CDR2: MDHEN, SYDVKM. This CDR3 region has 14 residues. Separately, the same data were catalogued under a study of T cells in Graves' hyperthyroidism and ophthalmopathy.

Sample: peripheral blood mononuclear cells (PBMCs), taken at new diagnosis, from a patient treated with antithyroid drugs. The chain joins TRBV28 to TRBJ1-5, with a weak D call TRBD1 (6 bases). The TCR originated in a woman in her 40s with Graves disease. Here the CDR3 reads CVSIKGGLGQPQHF. The CDR3 DNA reads TGTGTCAGCATTAAGGGGGGGCTGGGTCAGCCCCAGCATTTT. Variable domain in full (rest from reference TRBV28 and TRBJ1-5): DVKVTQSSRYLVKRTGEKVFLECVQDMDHENMFWYRQDPGLGLRLIYFSYDVKMKEKGDIPEGYSVSREKKERFSLILESASTNQTSMYLCVSIKGGLGQPQHFGDGTRLSIL.